This T cell receptor beta chain was observed in a study of cytomegalovirus exposure and HLA in healthy donors. Study-wide points: A later analysis linked a missense DCLRE1C variant to TCR beta V- and J-gene trimming. A later analysis reportedly found fewer N-insertions in an Asian-associated ancestry cluster than the approximately 660-donor mean.

60 Vbeta and 13 Jbeta primers were used in PCR. Assay used: immunoSEQ multiplex PCR; TCRdb lists only in-frame clones, some missing. Reported are about 140,000 clones; the ten largest clones contain 2.7%. The CDR3 spans 16 residues. The V end lost 3 bases, the J end lost 8 bases, and 23 bases lay between the germline ends. Looked up from germline, CDR1 is SGDLS and CDR2 is YYNGEE. A note on this clone: Antigen specificity is unknown.

The V call is TRBV9, the J call TRBJ1-2; D might be TRBD1 (5 bases). The receptor was derived from a man aged 35 to 55 in good health and CMV-seronegative. Source material: PBMCs. CDR3 DNA sequence: TGTGCCAGCAGCGCCTTCCAGGAGGCGGGGCTAGGGGGCTACACCTTC. Translating it yields CASSAFQEAGLGGYTF.